This is a list of T cell receptor beta chains from one sample in a study of shared clonotypes between healthy human individuals. Clones were sequenced by immunoSEQ multiplex PCR, and TCRdb holds only the in-frame ones, with some missing. The sample has around 700,000 clones; 55% to 75% are singletons. The material sequenced was memory CD4+ T cells sorted from blood. The receptor set was obtained from a woman between 25 and 40 years old in good health. The CDR3 runs from the conserved cysteine through the conserved F or W. The order of the fields is CDR3 DNA, CDR3 protein, V gene, D gene, J gene, clone size. D genes are given only for firm matches. Some rows mark clone size as missing; the rest say once, few, many or name a class of expanded clone.

DNA: TGTGCCAGCAGCCGCGACTCCGGGACTAACCCTTCCTACGAGCAGTACTTC
CDR3: CASSRDSGTNPSYEQYF
V: TRBV11-2
D: TRBD2
J: TRBJ2-7
size: NA

DNA: TGCGCCAGCAGCTTGTCGGTGGGAAACGACAATGAGCAGTTCTTC
CDR3: CASSLSVGNDNEQFF
V: TRBV5-1
D: NA
J: TRBJ2-1
size: NA

DNA: TGTGCCAGCAGCTTGGAAGGACTAGCGAAACCAAGCTCCTACAATGAGCAGTTCTTC
CDR3: CASSLEGLAKPSSYNEQFF
V: TRBV5-6
D: TRBD2
J: TRBJ2-1
size: NA

DNA: TGTGCCAGCAGTGAACCCGGGAACTATGGCTACACCTTC
CDR3: CASSEPGNYGYTF
V: TRBV2
D: NA
J: TRBJ1-2
size: NA

DNA: TGCGCCAGCAGCCTAGGACAGGGGCGAGAGACCCAGTACTTC
CDR3: CASSLGQGRETQYF
V: TRBV4-1
D: TRBD1
J: TRBJ2-5
size: NA

DNA: TGTGCCAGCAGAATAGGGGTTTTCTATGGCTACACCTTC
CDR3: CASRIGVFYGYTF
V: TRBV28
D: NA
J: TRBJ1-2
size: NA

DNA: TGTGCCAGCACCGCAGGGACTGAAACCTACAATGAGCAGTTCTTC
CDR3: CASTAGTETYNEQFF
V: TRBV11-2
D: NA
J: TRBJ2-1
size: few

DNA: TGTGCCAGCAGTGACTCGGTACAGGGGAGAGGAGGCTACACCTTC
CDR3: CASSDSVQGRGGYTF
V: TRBV6-4
D: TRBD1
J: TRBJ1-2
size: NA

DNA: TGTGCCAGCAGCCAAGATAGTAGGGAGCAGTACTTC
CDR3: CASSQDSREQYF
V: TRBV4-2
D: NA
J: TRBJ2-7
size: NA

DNA: TGTGCCAGCAGCCCAACCGCGGCGCACGCTGTCACAGATACGCAGTATTTT
CDR3: CASSPTAAHAVTDTQYF
V: TRBV4-2
D: NA
J: TRBJ2-3
size: NA

DNA: TGTGCCAGCAGTCCCGGACAGGGGGAGCAGCCCCAGCATTTT
CDR3: CASSPGQGEQPQHF
V: TRBV27
D: TRBD1
J: TRBJ1-5
size: NA

DNA: TGCGCCAGCATCGTCGGTCCTGGAGGCGCTGAAGCTTTCTTT
CDR3: CASIVGPGGAEAFF
V: TRBV5-1
D: NA
J: TRBJ1-1
size: NA

DNA: TGTGCCAGTAGGCCGACAGGAATTAGGACTGAAGCTTTCTTT
CDR3: CASRPTGIRTEAFF
V: TRBV19
D: NA
J: TRBJ1-1
size: once

DNA: TGTGCCAGCAGTTTATTAGGGCAGTTCTATGGCTACACCTTC
CDR3: CASSLLGQFYGYTF
V: TRBV28
D: NA
J: TRBJ1-2
size: NA

DNA: TGTGCCAGCAGTATCCATACTAGCGGGAGTTACGAGCAGTACTTC
CDR3: CASSIHTSGSYEQYF
V: TRBV6-1
D: TRBD2
J: TRBJ2-7
size: once

DNA: TGCAGCGGCGGGACCGACGGGGAGACCCAGTACTTC
CDR3: CSGGTDGETQYF
V: TRBV29-1
D: NA
J: TRBJ2-5
size: once

DNA: TGTGCCAGCAGCCGAGGGAACAGGGTCCGCGAGGGCTACACCTTC
CDR3: CASSRGNRVREGYTF
V: TRBV5-6
D: NA
J: TRBJ1-2
size: many

DNA: TGTGCCAGTAGTGGAGCAGGGGGACAGGGCAATCAGCCCCAGCATTTT
CDR3: CASSGAGGQGNQPQHF
V: TRBV19
D: TRBD1
J: TRBJ1-5
size: NA

DNA: TGCGCCAGCAGGGGGACAGGGGCGGACACTGAAGCTTTCTTT
CDR3: CASRGTGADTEAFF
V: TRBV5-1
D: TRBD1
J: TRBJ1-1
size: NA

DNA: TGCGCCAGCAGCCAGTACCGGGACAGGGTAGATCAGCCCCAGCATTTT
CDR3: CASSQYRDRVDQPQHF
V: TRBV4-1
D: TRBD1
J: TRBJ1-5
size: NA